This T cell receptor beta chain emerged from a study of blood T cell repertoires in COVID-19. Study-wide background: Samples taken during acute and convalescent COVID-19 were collected in the United States, Italy and Spain. T cells, B-cell-depleted T cells, or PBMCs supplied cDNA or gDNA.

Authors' analysis steps: Reference gene primer amplification yielded estimated nucleated cell counts. Clones were sequenced by immunoSEQ multiplex PCR, and TCRdb holds only the in-frame ones, with some missing. That table furnishes V, J and clone size, whereas the DNA furnished D and trimming. The sample has 55,000 to 70,000 clones, roughly 81% seen once. V shed 0 bases and J shed 0 bases, with 18 bases lying between them. The length of the CDR3 is 20 residues. CDR1 and CDR2 from the germline V gene are LGHNA and YSLEER. The specimen sequenced was peripheral blood. V is TRBV4-3 and J is TRBJ2-6; the D is unclear. The receptor comes from a man aged 80 or over with acute or convalescent COVID-19. CDR3: CASSQDAFDISFSGANVLTF. CDR3 coding DNA: TGCGCCAGCAGCCAAGACGCCTTCGACATATCATTCTCTGGGGCCAACGTCCTGACTTTC.